A selection of T cell receptor beta chains follows, all from one sample in a study of CD8 T cells in Susac syndrome. TCRdb ran MiXCR on the immunoSEQ multiplex PCR reads and lists one entry per CDR3 protein. The data contain 90,000 to 150,000 distinct CDR3 sequences, 93% of them singletons. Sequencing was done on a sample of CD4+ T cells from PBMCs. All receptors derive from a human donor with multiple sclerosis. The CDR3 runs from the conserved cysteine through the conserved F or W. The D gene is left open where the match is weak. Size tells how often a clone was seen (once, few, many) or the class of an expanded clone, and some rows leave it out.

>TRBD1|TRBV7-2|TRBJ1-2|-
CASSSRTGGYTF
TGTGCCAGCAGCTCACGGACAGGGGGCTACACCTTC
>TRBD1|TRBV19|TRBJ2-7|-
CASSIAAGGPYEQYF
TGTGCCAGTAGTATAGCGGCAGGGGGACCCTACGAGCAGTACTTC
>-|TRBV7-9|TRBJ2-7|-
CASSRDTSYEQYF
TGTGCCAGCAGCCGGGACACCTCCTACGAGCAGTACTTC
>-|TRBV19|TRBJ2-1|once
CASSMGRGNEQFF
TGTGCCAGTAGTATGGGTAGAGGGAATGAGCAGTTCTTC
>-|TRBV20-1|TRBJ1-6|-
CSAPGGGLNSPLHF
TGCAGTGCGCCCGGTGGTGGCCTCAATTCCCCCCTCCACTTT
>TRBD1|TRBV2|TRBJ1-5|-
CASVGDRGNQPQHF
TGTGCCAGCGTAGGGGACAGGGGTAATCAGCCCCAGCATTTT
>TRBD2|TRBV29-1|TRBJ2-3|-
CSVAAGVGVDTQYF
TGCAGCGTTGCAGCGGGGGTGGGGGTAGATACGCAGTATTTT
>TRBD2|TRBV6-8|TRBJ2-1|-
CASSSPGTIRPSEQFF
TGTGCCAGCAGTTCCCCCGGGACTATCCGCCCAAGTGAGCAGTTCTTC
>TRBD1|TRBV6-2/TRBV6-3|TRBJ1-1|-
CASSPDRVNTEAFF
TGTGCCAGCAGTCCCGACAGGGTGAACACTGAAGCTTTCTTT
>TRBD2|TRBV24-1|TRBJ2-5|-
CATSDLKSGVPQQETQYF
TGTGCCACCAGTGATTTGAAAAGCGGGGTTCCCCAACAAGAGACCCAGTACTTC
>TRBD1|TRBV27|TRBJ2-5|once
CASSFSGTGEETQYF
TGTGCCAGCAGTTTCTCCGGGACAGGAGAAGAGACCCAGTACTTC
>TRBD1|TRBV20-1|TRBJ1-2|once
CSAAGTADGGYTF
TGCAGTGCCGCCGGGACAGCCGATGGGGGCTACACCTTC
>-|TRBV30|TRBJ2-7|-
CAWSLYSSYEQYF
TGTGCCTGGAGTCTCTACAGTTCCTACGAGCAGTACTTC
>-|TRBV6-6|TRBJ2-2|-
CASSSKPGELFF
TGTGCCAGCAGTTCGAAACCCGGGGAGCTGTTTTTT
>TRBD2|TRBV3-1|TRBJ2-5|-
CASATGGETQYF
TGTGCCAGCGCGACGGGGGGAGAGACCCAGTACTTC
>-|TRBV12-3/TRBV12-4|TRBJ1-2|-
CASRPTGLDGYTF
TGTGCCAGCAGACCAACAGGATTGGATGGCTACACCTTC
>-|TRBV3-1|TRBJ1-3|-
CASTDSSGNTIYF
TGTGCCAGTACGGACAGCTCTGGAAACACCATATATTTT
>-|TRBV20-1|TRBJ2-5|-
CSARSVSAQETQYF
TGCAGTGCTAGATCCGTGTCAGCACAAGAGACCCAGTACTTC
>TRBD2|TRBV10-3|TRBJ2-3|-
CAIRLGLARDQDTQYF
TGTGCCATAAGGCTCGGACTAGCGAGGGATCAAGATACGCAGTATTTT
>TRBD1|TRBV7-9|TRBJ2-1|-
CASSMGQGGINEQFF
TGTGCCAGCAGCATGGGACAGGGCGGTATCAATGAGCAGTTCTTC
>-|TRBV7-9|TRBJ2-7|-
CASSLGQRDEQYF
TGTGCCAGCAGCTTAGGTCAGAGAGACGAGCAGTACTTC
>-|TRBV7-3|TRBJ2-5|-
CASSPTAPGETQYF
TGTGCCAGCAGCCCGACCGCCCCGGGGGAGACCCAGTACTTC
>-|TRBV24-1|TRBJ1-2|-
CATSDFGDYGYTF
TGTGCCACCAGTGATTTTGGAGACTATGGCTACACCTTC
>TRBD1|TRBV27|TRBJ1-5|-
CASSTRTGGDQPQHF
TGTGCCAGCAGTACTCGGACAGGGGGCGATCAGCCCCAGCATTTT
>-|TRBV6-6|TRBJ2-5|-
CASSSLYGLLAETQYF
TGTGCCAGCAGTTCCCTCTATGGACTCCTCGCCGAGACCCAGTACTTC
>-|TRBV29-1|TRBJ1-2|-
CSALTGTLYGYTF
TGCAGCGCCTTGACAGGCACTTTATATGGCTACACCTTC
>TRBD1|TRBV19|TRBJ2-4|once
CASSDRGERNIQYF
TGTGCCAGTAGTGACAGGGGTGAACGAAACATTCAGTACTTC
>-|TRBV7-2|TRBJ1-2|once
CASSPSGPGYTF
TGTGCCAGCAGCCCCTCCGGGCCTGGCTACACCTTC
>-|TRBV3-1|TRBJ2-5|-
CASSLGPAGNQETQYF
TGTGCCAGCAGCCTGGGCCCAGCGGGTAATCAAGAGACCCAGTACTTC
>-|TRBV7-9|TRBJ1-6|-
CASSLAQDSSPLHF
TGTGCCAGCAGCTTAGCCCAGGACAGCTCACCCCTCCACTTT
>-|TRBV6-5|TRBJ1-2|-
CASSYSAGNYGYTF
TGTGCCAGCAGTTACTCGGCAGGGAACTATGGCTACACCTTC
>TRBD2|TRBV3-1|TRBJ2-5|-
CASSPAGREEETQYF
TGTGCCAGCAGCCCGGCGGGACGGGAGGAAGAGACCCAGTACTTC
>-|TRBV3-1|TRBJ2-7|-
CASSLGHAVSYEQYF
TGTGCCAGCAGTCTGGGACATGCTGTTTCCTACGAGCAGTACTTC
>-|TRBV4-3|TRBJ2-3|-
CASSQGNSYSDTQYF
TGCGCCAGCAGCCAGGGGAACAGCTACTCAGATACGCAGTATTTT
>TRBD1|TRBV5-1|TRBJ2-1|-
CASSSAGTGGPSYNEQFF
TGCGCCAGCAGCTCAGCTGGAACAGGGGGTCCTTCCTACAATGAGCAGTTCTTC
>TRBD2|TRBV20-1|TRBJ2-5|-
CSAGSGTSVGTQYF
TGCAGTGCTGGTAGTGGGACTAGCGTTGGGACCCAGTACTTC
>-|TRBV2|TRBJ1-6|-
CASTLRSSYNSPLHF
TGTGCCAGCACTCTAAGGAGCTCCTATAATTCACCCCTCCACTTT
>-|TRBV29-1|TRBJ1-1|-
CSVERHDTEAFF
TGCAGCGTTGAACGACACGACACTGAAGCTTTCTTT
>-|TRBV30|TRBJ2-1|-
CAWSVLAWRNEQFF
TGTGCCTGGAGTGTACTAGCTTGGCGCAATGAGCAGTTCTTC
>TRBD1|TRBV19|TRBJ1-4|-
CASHKEVTGGAEKLFF
TGTGCCAGTCATAAAGAAGTGACAGGGGGCGCGGAAAAACTGTTTTTT
>-|TRBV11-2|TRBJ2-1|-
CASSFVGNEQFF
TGTGCCAGCAGCTTTGTTGGGAATGAGCAGTTCTTC
>TRBD1|TRBV2|TRBJ1-5|-
CASSQGASNQPQHF
TGTGCCAGCAGTCAGGGGGCCTCCAATCAGCCCCAGCATTTT
>-|TRBV7-3|TRBJ2-5|-
CASSIEGETQYF
TGTGCCAGCAGCATTGAGGGAGAGACCCAGTACTTC
>TRBD2|TRBV4-2|TRBJ2-1|-
CASSQDPGLPGGLNEQFF
TGTGCCAGCAGCCAAGACCCCGGGCTGCCGGGGGGGCTAAACGAGCAGTTCTTC
>-|TRBV30|TRBJ1-4|-
CAWRGTLEKLFF
TGTGCCTGGAGAGGAACGTTAGAAAAACTGTTTTTT
>TRBD2|TRBV3-1|TRBJ2-3|-
CASSDPSGGRTDTQYF
TGTGCCAGCAGCGATCCTAGCGGGGGTAGGACAGATACGCAGTATTTT